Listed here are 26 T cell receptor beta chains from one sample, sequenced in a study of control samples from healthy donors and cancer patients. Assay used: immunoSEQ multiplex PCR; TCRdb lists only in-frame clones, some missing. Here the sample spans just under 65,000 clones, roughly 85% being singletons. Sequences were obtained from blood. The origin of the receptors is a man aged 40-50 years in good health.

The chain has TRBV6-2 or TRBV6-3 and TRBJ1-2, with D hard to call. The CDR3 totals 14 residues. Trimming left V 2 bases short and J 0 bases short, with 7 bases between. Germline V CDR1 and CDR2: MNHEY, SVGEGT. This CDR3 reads CASSYGRTNYGYTF. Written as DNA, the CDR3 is TGTGCCAGCAGTTACGGGCGGACTAACTATGGCTACACCTTC.

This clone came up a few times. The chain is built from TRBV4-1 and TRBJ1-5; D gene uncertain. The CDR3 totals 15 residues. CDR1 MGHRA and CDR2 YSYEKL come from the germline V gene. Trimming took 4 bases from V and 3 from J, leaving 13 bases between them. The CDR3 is CASSREGHYNQPQHF. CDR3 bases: TGCGCCAGCAGCCGGGAAGGGCACTACAATCAGCCCCAGCATTTT.

The CDR3 loop is CASSTDVRVAEAFF. In DNA form, the CDR3 reads TGTGCCAGCAGTACGGATGTCAGGGTCGCTGAAGCTTTCTTT. This chain uses TRBV28 with TRBJ1-1, with a tentative D call TRBD1 (5 bases). V lost 5 bases, J lost 6 bases, and 16 bases lay in between. Germline CDR1 is MDHEN and CDR2 is SYDVKM. The CDR3 covers 14 residues.

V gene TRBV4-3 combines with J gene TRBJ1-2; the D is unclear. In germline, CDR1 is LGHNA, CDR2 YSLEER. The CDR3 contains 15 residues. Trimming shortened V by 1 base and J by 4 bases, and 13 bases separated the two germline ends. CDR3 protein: CASSQGQSRVYGYTF. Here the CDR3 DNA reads TGCGCCAGCAGCCAAGGGCAATCTCGGGTCTATGGCTACACCTTC.

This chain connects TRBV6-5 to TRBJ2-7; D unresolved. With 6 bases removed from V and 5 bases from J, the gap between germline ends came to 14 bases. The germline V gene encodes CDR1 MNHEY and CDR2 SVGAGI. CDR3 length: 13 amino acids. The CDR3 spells CASSRVGVDEQYF. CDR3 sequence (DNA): TGTGCCAGCAGCCGGGTTGGGGTCGACGAGCAGTACTTC.

This chain's CDR3 is CASSQGAEAFF. CDR3 in DNA: TGTGCCAGCAGCCAGGGGGCAGAAGCTTTCTTT. The chain joins TRBV7-9 to TRBJ1-1; 8 nucleotides align to TRBD1. CDR3 length: 11 residues. In germline, CDR1 is SEHNR, CDR2 FQNEAQ (reference sequence). V shed 5 bases and J 8 bases; nucleotides not matched to a gene: 1.

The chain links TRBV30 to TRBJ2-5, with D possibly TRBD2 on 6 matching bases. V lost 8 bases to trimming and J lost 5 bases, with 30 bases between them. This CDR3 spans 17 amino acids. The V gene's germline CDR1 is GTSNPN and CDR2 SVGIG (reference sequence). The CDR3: CALGMFGGTVFPETQYF. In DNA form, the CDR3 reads TGTGCCCTTGGAATGTTCGGAGGGACTGTGTTTCCGGAGACCCAGTACTTC. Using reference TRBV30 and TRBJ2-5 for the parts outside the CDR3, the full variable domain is SQTIHQWPATLVQPVGSPLSLECTVEGTSNPNLYWYRQAAGRGLQLLFYSVGIGQISSEVPQNLSASRPQDRQFILSSKKLLLSDSGFYLCALGMFGGTVFPETQYFGPGTRLLVL.

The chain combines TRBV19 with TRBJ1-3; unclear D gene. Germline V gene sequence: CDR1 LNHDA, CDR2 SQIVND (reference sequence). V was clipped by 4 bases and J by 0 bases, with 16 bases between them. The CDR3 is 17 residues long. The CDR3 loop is CASSTRTGAISGNTIYF. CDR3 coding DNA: TGTGCCAGTAGTACCCGGACGGGCGCGATCTCTGGAAACACCATATATTTT.

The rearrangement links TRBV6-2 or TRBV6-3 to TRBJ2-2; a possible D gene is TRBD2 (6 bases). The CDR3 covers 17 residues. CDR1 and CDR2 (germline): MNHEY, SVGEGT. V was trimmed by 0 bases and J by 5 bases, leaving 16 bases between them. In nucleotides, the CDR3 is TGTGCCAGCAGTTACTCGCTGGCAGGGCGGGGTACCGGGGAGCTGTTTTTT. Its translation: CASSYSLAGRGTGELFF.

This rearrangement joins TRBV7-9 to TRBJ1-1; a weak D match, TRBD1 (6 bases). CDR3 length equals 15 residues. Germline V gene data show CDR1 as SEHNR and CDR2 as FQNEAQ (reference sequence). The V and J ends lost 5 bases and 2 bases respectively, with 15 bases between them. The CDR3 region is CASSAQSGTNTEAFF. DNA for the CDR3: TGTGCCAGCAGCGCCCAATCCGGGACAAACACTGAAGCTTTCTTT.

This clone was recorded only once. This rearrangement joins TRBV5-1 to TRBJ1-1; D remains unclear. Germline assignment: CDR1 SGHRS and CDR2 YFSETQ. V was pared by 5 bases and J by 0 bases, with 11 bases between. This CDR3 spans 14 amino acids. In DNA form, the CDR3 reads TGCGCCAGCAGTCCTGATGGCCTGAACACTGAAGCTTTCTTT. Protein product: CASSPDGLNTEAFF.

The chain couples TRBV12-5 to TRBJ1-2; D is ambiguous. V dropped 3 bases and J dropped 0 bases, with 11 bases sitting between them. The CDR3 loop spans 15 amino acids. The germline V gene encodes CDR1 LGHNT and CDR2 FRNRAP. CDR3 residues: CASGFGSLTNYGYTF. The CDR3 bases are TGTGCTAGTGGTTTTGGCAGCCTTACTAACTATGGCTACACCTTC.

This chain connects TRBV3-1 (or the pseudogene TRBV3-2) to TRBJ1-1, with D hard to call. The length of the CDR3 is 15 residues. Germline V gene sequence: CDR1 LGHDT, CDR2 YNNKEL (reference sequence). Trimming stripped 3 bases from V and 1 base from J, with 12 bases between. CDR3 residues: CASSHNWVRNTEAFF. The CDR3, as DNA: TGTGCCAGCAGCCATAACTGGGTTCGGAACACTGAAGCTTTCTTT.

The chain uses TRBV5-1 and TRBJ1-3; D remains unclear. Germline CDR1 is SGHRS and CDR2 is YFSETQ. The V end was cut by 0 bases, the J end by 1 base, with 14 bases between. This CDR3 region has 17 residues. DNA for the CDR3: TGCGCCAGCAGCTTGGCAAGGGATGGTCTTTCTGGAAACACCATATATTTT. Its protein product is CASSLARDGLSGNTIYF.

The CDR3 is CASSLGQGRTDTQYF. The CDR3 DNA follows: TGTGCCAGCAGTCTCGGACAGGGGCGCACAGATACGCAGTATTTT. The chain employs TRBV7-9 and TRBJ2-3; 9 bases are shared with TRBD1. V was clipped by 6 bases and J by 1 base; unmatched bases: 5. This CDR3 is built from 15 residues. Germline V gene data show CDR1 as SEHNR and CDR2 as FQNEAQ (reference sequence). Supplemented by reference TRBV7-9 and TRBJ2-3, the full variable domain reads DTGVSQNPRHKITKRGQNVTFRCDPISEHNRLYWYRQTLGQGPEFLTYFQNEAQLEKSRLLSDRFSAERPKGSFSTLEIQRTEQGDSAMYLCASSLGQGRTDTQYFGPGTRLTVL.

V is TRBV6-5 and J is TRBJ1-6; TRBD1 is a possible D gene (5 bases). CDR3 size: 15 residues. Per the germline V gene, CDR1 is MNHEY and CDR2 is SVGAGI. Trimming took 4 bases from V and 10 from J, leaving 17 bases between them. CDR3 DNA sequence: TGTGCCAGCAGTTCAAACCGGGACGGGGGGTCACCCCTCCACTTT. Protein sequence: CASSSNRDGGSPLHF.

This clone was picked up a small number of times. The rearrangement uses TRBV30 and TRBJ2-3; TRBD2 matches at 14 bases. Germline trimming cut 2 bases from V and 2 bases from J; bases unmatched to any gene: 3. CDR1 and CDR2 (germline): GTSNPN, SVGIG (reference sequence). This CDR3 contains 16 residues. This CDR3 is CAWSPGLAGATDTQYF. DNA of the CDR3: TGTGCCTGGAGTCCGGGACTAGCGGGAGCCACAGATACGCAGTATTTT.

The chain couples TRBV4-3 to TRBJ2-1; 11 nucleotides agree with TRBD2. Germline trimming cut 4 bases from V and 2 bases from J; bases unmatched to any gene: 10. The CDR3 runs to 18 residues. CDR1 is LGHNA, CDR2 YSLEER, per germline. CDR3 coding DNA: TGCGCCAGCAGCCTCTATAGCGGGAGGGCCAGAACCTACAATGAGCAGTTCTTC. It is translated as CASSLYSGRARTYNEQFF.

CDR3: CAWRSGQGTHGYTF. The CDR3 coding sequence is TGTGCCTGGAGGTCGGGACAGGGGACCCATGGCTACACCTTC. V and J are TRBV30 and TRBJ1-2; 10 positions match TRBD1. CDR1 and CDR2 (germline): GTSNPN, SVGIG (reference sequence). The CDR3 contains 14 residues. Trimming took 3 bases from V and 6 from J; bases not matched to a gene: 7.

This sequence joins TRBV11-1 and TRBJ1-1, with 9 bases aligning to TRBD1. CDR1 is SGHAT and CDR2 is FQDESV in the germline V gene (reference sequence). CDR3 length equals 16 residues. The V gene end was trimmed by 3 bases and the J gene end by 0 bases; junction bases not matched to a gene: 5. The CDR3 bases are TGTGCCAGCAGCTTGCCTGGGACAGGGCTGAACACTGAAGCTTTCTTT. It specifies CASSLPGTGLNTEAFF.

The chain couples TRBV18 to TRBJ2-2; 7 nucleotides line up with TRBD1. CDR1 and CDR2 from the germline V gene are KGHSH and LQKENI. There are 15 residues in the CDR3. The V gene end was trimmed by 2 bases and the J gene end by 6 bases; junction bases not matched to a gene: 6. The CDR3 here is CASSPFTGDAGELFF. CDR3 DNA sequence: TGTGCCAGCTCACCATTTACAGGGGATGCCGGGGAGCTGTTTTTT.

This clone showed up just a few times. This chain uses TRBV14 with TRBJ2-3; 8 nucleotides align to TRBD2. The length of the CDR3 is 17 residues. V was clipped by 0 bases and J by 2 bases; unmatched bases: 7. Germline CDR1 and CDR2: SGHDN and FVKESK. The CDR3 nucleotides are TGTGCCAGCAGCCAAGAAATTGGAGCGGGAGTCACAGATACGCAGTATTTT. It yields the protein CASSQEIGAGVTDTQYF.

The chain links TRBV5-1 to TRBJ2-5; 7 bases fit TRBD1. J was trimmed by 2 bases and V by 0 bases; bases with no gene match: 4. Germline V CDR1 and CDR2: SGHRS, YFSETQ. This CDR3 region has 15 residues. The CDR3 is CASSLAPGQQETQYF. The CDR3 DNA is TGCGCCAGCAGCTTGGCTCCGGGACAGCAAGAGACCCAGTACTTC.

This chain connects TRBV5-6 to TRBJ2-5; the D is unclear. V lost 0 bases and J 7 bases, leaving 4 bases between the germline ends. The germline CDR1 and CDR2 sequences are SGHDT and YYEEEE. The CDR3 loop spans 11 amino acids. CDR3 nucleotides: TGTGCCAGCAGCTTGGTGGGGACCCAGTACTTC. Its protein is CASSLVGTQYF.

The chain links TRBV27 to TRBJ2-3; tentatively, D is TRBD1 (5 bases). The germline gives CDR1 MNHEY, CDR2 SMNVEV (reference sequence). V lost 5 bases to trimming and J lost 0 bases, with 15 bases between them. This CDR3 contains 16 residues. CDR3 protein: CASSLNRIPSTDTQYF. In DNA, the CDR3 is TGTGCCAGCAGTCTAAACAGGATCCCCAGCACAGATACGCAGTATTTT.

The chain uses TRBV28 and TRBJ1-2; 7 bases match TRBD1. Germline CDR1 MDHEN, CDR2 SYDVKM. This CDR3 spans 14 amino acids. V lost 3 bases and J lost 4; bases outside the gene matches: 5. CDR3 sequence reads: CASSFTDRVYGYTF. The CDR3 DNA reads TGTGCCAGCAGTTTCACAGACAGGGTCTATGGCTACACCTTC.